This T cell receptor beta chain was obtained from a study of shared clonotypes between healthy human individuals. This clone has just one count. Its antigen is currently unknown. Only in-frame clones appear in the TCRdb table, and some are missing; sequencing was by immunoSEQ multiplex PCR. In the table there are about 870,000 clones, around 92% of which are singletons. CDR3 length: 16 amino acids. Germline CDR1 MNHEY, CDR2 SMNVEV (reference sequence). V lost 5 bases to trimming and J lost 2 bases; unmatched junction nucleotides: 10. Naive CD8 populations comprised CD45RO-negative cells positively selected for CCR7, excluding terminally differentiated effector memory CD45RA+ cells. Study-wide points: Donor clonotype sharing was expected to depend on sequencing depth. The diversity represented, both genetic and in exposure history, was limited by few donors. It was observed that approximately 5% of naive CD4 clonotypes were shared across several donors.

The origin of this receptor is a man aged 30-40 years in good health. The sample taken for sequencing was naive CD8+ T cells sorted from blood. The genes are TRBV27 and TRBJ2-7; TRBD1 matches at 9 bases. The CDR3 loop reads CASSLVTGQGPYEQYF. As DNA, the CDR3 is TGTGCCAGCAGTCTGGTAACGGGACAGGGTCCCTACGAGCAGTACTTC.